The clone carrying this T cell receptor beta chain has just a few counts. Its specificity is not known. The data derive from a study of T cell responses to AZD1222 COVID-19 vaccine. For the study at large: The study pooled second doses at about 4 or about 12 weeks. Study conclusions and caveats: Sampling captured repertoires only after the peak T cell response. Two doses of AZD1222 preceded a rise in Spike-specific TCR breadth and depth.

The germline CDR1 and CDR2 sequences are SGHNT and YYREEE (reference sequence). V gave up 1 base and J gave up 1 base, with 5 bases separating them. The CDR3 consists of 13 residues. Method: immunoSEQ multiplex PCR; TCRdb's copy keeps in-frame clones and lacks some. This sample has fewer than 120,000 clones, with around nine tenths found just once. The sequencing here drew on peripheral blood, taken on day 0 of AZD1222 vaccination. This clonotype originated in an adult in good health. The V and J genes are TRBV5-4 and TRBJ1-1; no clear D. CDR3 in amino acids: CASSLLTNTEAFF. CDR3 DNA sequence: TGTGCCAGCAGCTTGTTGACGAACACTGAAGCTTTCTTT.